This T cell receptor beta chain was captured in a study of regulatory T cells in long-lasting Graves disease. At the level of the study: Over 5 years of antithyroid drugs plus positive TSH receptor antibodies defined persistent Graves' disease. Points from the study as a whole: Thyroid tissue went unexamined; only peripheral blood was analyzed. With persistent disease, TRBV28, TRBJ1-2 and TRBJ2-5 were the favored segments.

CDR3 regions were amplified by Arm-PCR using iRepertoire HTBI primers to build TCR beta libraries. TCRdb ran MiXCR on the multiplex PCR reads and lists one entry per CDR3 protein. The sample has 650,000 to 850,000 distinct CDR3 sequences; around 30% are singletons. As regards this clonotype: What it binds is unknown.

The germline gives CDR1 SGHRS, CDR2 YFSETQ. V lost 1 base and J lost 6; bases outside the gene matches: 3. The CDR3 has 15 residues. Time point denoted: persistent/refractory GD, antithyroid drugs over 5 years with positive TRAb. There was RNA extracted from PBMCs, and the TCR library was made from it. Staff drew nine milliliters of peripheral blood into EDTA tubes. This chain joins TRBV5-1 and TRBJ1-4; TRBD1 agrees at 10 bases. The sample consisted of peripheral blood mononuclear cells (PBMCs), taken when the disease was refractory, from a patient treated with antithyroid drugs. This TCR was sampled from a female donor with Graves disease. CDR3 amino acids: CASSLFGTGDEKLFF. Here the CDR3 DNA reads TGCGCCAGCAGCTTGTTTGGGACAGGGGATGAAAAACTGTTTTTT.